These T cell receptor beta chains were read from a single sample in a study of blood T cell repertoires in COVID-19. Profiled with immunoSEQ multiplex PCR; TCRdb holds only in-frame clones, not every one. This table holds fewer than 200,000 clones, roughly 91% found once. The sequenced sample consisted of peripheral blood. All receptors come from a man between 18 and 29 years old with COVID-19, enrolled during active disease. CDR3s include the opening cysteine and the closing phenylalanine or tryptophan. D genes are given only for firm matches. Where a row states a size, it is once, few, many or the class of an expanded clone; other rows omit it.

CDR3: CASSLGLTTNEKLFF
DNA: TGTGCCAGCAGCTTGGGACTCACAACTAATGAAAAACTGTTTTTT
D: NA
J: TRBJ1-4
size: NA
V: TRBV7-9

CDR3: CASRLDSSLAGNTIYF
DNA: TGTGCCAGCAGACTGGACAGTTCTCTCGCTGGAAACACCATATATTTT
D: NA
J: TRBJ1-3
size: NA
V: TRBV28

CDR3: CASRRGETQYF
DNA: TGTGCCAGCAGGAGGGGGGAGACCCAGTACTTC
D: NA
J: TRBJ2-5
size: NA
V: TRBV6-5

CDR3: CASSSTGSNEKLFF
DNA: TGTGCCAGCAGTTCGACAGGGAGTAATGAAAAACTGTTTTTT
D: TRBD1
J: TRBJ1-4
size: NA
V: TRBV28

CDR3: CASSQDVVTGVREKLFF
DNA: TGTGCCAGCAGCCAAGATGTGGTAACAGGGGTAAGGGAAAAACTGTTTTTT
D: TRBD1
J: TRBJ1-4
size: NA
V: TRBV3-1/TRBV3-2

CDR3: CATSRELGSYNEQFF
DNA: TGTGCCACCAGCAGAGAACTAGGCTCCTACAATGAGCAGTTCTTC
D: NA
J: TRBJ2-1
size: few
V: TRBV15

CDR3: CASSPMGGGRNEQFF
DNA: TGTGCCAGCAGCCCCATGGGCGGGGGGCGTAATGAGCAGTTCTTC
D: TRBD2
J: TRBJ2-1
size: NA
V: TRBV5-6

CDR3: CASSQVAGGLNEQFF
DNA: TGTGCCAGCAGCCAAGTCGCGGGAGGGCTCAATGAGCAGTTCTTC
D: TRBD2
J: TRBJ2-1
size: few
V: TRBV3-1/TRBV3-2

CDR3: CASQWSSYNSPLHF
DNA: TGTGCCTCCCAGTGGAGCTCCTATAATTCACCCCTCCACTTT
D: NA
J: TRBJ1-6
size: NA
V: TRBV7-9

CDR3: CAWLPGSLSQETQYF
DNA: TGTGCCTGGCTACCGGGTTCTCTTAGCCAAGAGACCCAGTACTTC
D: NA
J: TRBJ2-5
size: NA
V: TRBV30

CDR3: CATSRSDSPTNEKLFF
DNA: TGTGCCACCAGCAGATCCGACAGTCCAACTAATGAAAAACTGTTTTTT
D: NA
J: TRBJ1-4
size: NA
V: TRBV15

CDR3: CASGLVLGGSLTEAFF
DNA: TGTGCTAGTGGTTTGGTACTGGGAGGCAGCCTCACTGAAGCTTTCTTT
D: NA
J: TRBJ1-1
size: once
V: TRBV12-5

CDR3: CASSVGAGAGETQYF
DNA: TGTGCCAGCAGCGTAGGAGCGGGAGCGGGAGAGACCCAGTACTTC
D: TRBD2
J: TRBJ2-5
size: NA
V: TRBV9

CDR3: CASRSDIAGNTIYF
DNA: TGTGCCAGCAGGTCTGACATTGCTGGAAACACCATATATTTT
D: NA
J: TRBJ1-3
size: NA
V: TRBV2

CDR3: CASSPQDRVNTGELFF
DNA: TGCGCCAGCAGCCCACAAGACAGGGTCAACACCGGGGAGCTGTTTTTT
D: TRBD1
J: TRBJ2-2
size: NA
V: TRBV4-3

CDR3: CATSDSGGPHYEQYF
DNA: TGTGCCACCAGTGATTCGGGGGGACCCCACTACGAGCAGTACTTC
D: TRBD2
J: TRBJ2-7
size: NA
V: TRBV24-1

CDR3: CASSLWANQPQHF
DNA: TGTGCCAGCAGCTTGTGGGCCAATCAGCCCCAGCATTTT
D: NA
J: TRBJ1-5
size: NA
V: TRBV7-3

CDR3: CASSQEPLGQGWVSNQPQHF
DNA: TGCGCCAGCAGCCAAGAGCCTTTGGGACAGGGGTGGGTGAGCAATCAGCCCCAGCATTTT
D: TRBD1
J: TRBJ1-5
size: NA
V: TRBV4-1

CDR3: CARSSRLNYEQYF
DNA: TGTGCCAGAAGCTCCAGACTCAACTACGAGCAGTACTTC
D: NA
J: TRBJ2-7
size: NA
V: TRBV5-3

CDR3: CASTRGVGNEQFF
DNA: TGTGCCAGCACCCGGGGGGTTGGTAATGAGCAGTTCTTC
D: TRBD2
J: TRBJ2-1
size: NA
V: TRBV12-3/TRBV12-4

CDR3: CASSHHRFGTDTQYF
DNA: TGCGCCAGCAGCCACCACAGGTTTGGGACAGATACGCAGTATTTT
D: NA
J: TRBJ2-3
size: NA
V: TRBV4-3

CDR3: CATSRGGRFTYEQYF
DNA: TGTGCCACCAGCAGGGGGGGAAGGTTTACCTACGAGCAGTACTTC
D: NA
J: TRBJ2-7
size: NA
V: TRBV15

CDR3: CASSSFVFEGGPRAKNIQYF
DNA: TGTGCCAGCAGTTCCTTCGTGTTTGAGGGAGGGCCAAGGGCCAAAAACATTCAGTACTTC
D: TRBD2
J: TRBJ2-4
size: NA
V: TRBV27

CDR3: CASSLGGQGRALRNSPLHF
DNA: TGTGCCAGCAGCCTGGGAGGACAGGGGCGCGCCTTGCGAAATTCACCCCTCCACTTT
D: TRBD1
J: TRBJ1-6
size: NA
V: TRBV11-2

CDR3: CSGSTGSTNYGYTF
DNA: TGCAGCGGCTCAACAGGGAGTACTAACTATGGCTACACCTTC
D: NA
J: TRBJ1-2
size: NA
V: TRBV29-1

CDR3: CASVTGTSGSNEQFF
DNA: TGTGCCAGCGTAACCGGGACTAGCGGGAGCAATGAGCAGTTCTTC
D: TRBD2
J: TRBJ2-1
size: NA
V: TRBV5-5

CDR3: CASSPREVLAKNIQYF
DNA: TGTGCCAGCAGCCCAAGGGAGGTTCTAGCCAAAAACATTCAGTACTTC
D: NA
J: TRBJ2-4
size: NA
V: TRBV3-1/TRBV3-2

CDR3: CSVEGLAGEHDYTF
DNA: TGCAGCGTTGAAGGGTTGGCAGGGGAACACGATTACACCTTC
D: NA
J: TRBJ1-2
size: NA
V: TRBV29-1

CDR3: CASGETATQYF
DNA: TGTGCCAGCGGAGAGACGGCTACGCAGTATTTT
D: NA
J: TRBJ2-3
size: NA
V: TRBV6-5

CDR3: CASSLNQGDSEPQHF
DNA: TGTGCCAGCTCACTGAACCAGGGGGACAGTGAGCCCCAGCATTTT
D: TRBD1
J: TRBJ1-5
size: NA
V: TRBV18

CDR3: CASSIDGYTYNEQFF
DNA: TGTGCCAGTAGTATAGACGGTTATACCTACAATGAGCAGTTCTTC
D: NA
J: TRBJ2-1
size: NA
V: TRBV19

CDR3: CASSFSGGLGYTF
DNA: TGTGCCAGCAGTTTTTCAGGGGGCTTGGGCTACACCTTC
D: TRBD1
J: TRBJ1-2
size: once
V: TRBV28

CDR3: CASSYPAGGNEQYF
DNA: TGTGCCAGCAGCTACCCAGCGGGAGGAAACGAGCAGTACTTC
D: TRBD2
J: TRBJ2-7
size: NA
V: TRBV7-9

CDR3: CASKGYEQFF
DNA: TGTGCCAGCAAGGGGTACGAGCAGTTCTTC
D: NA
J: TRBJ2-1
size: NA
V: TRBV12-3/TRBV12-4

CDR3: CASKRQLDPYEQYF
DNA: TGTGCCAGCAAGAGACAGTTAGATCCCTACGAGCAGTACTTC
D: NA
J: TRBJ2-7
size: once
V: TRBV28

CDR3: CAISGDRDQYTEAFF
DNA: TGTGCCATCAGTGGCGACAGGGACCAATACACTGAAGCTTTCTTT
D: TRBD1
J: TRBJ1-1
size: once
V: TRBV10-3

CDR3: CASKPGLAGLANTGELFF
DNA: TGTGCCAGCAAGCCGGGACTAGCGGGACTAGCGAACACCGGGGAGCTGTTTTTT
D: NA
J: TRBJ2-2
size: once
V: TRBV21-1

CDR3: CASRRDSEYEQYF
DNA: TGTGCCAGCAGGAGGGACAGTGAATACGAGCAGTACTTC
D: TRBD1
J: TRBJ2-7
size: NA
V: TRBV6-5

CDR3: CASSLGGRRDTGELFF
DNA: TGTGCCAGCAGTTTGGGAGGTCGTAGGGACACCGGGGAGCTGTTTTTT
D: NA
J: TRBJ2-2
size: NA
V: TRBV28

CDR3: CASSPRRDTGELFF
DNA: TGTGCCAGCAGTCCTCGCAGGGACACCGGGGAGCTGTTTTTT
D: NA
J: TRBJ2-2
size: NA
V: TRBV2

CDR3: CATRDRTTYEQYF
DNA: TGTGCCACCCGGGACAGGACAACCTACGAGCAGTACTTC
D: TRBD1
J: TRBJ2-7
size: NA
V: TRBV10-3

CDR3: CASSFSAGGNQPQHF
DNA: TGTGCCAGCAGTTTTTCGGCAGGGGGCAATCAGCCCCAGCATTTT
D: NA
J: TRBJ1-5
size: NA
V: TRBV28

CDR3: CASSQGQGGYEQYF
DNA: TGTGCCAGCAGCCAGGGACAGGGGGGCTACGAGCAGTACTTC
D: TRBD1
J: TRBJ2-7
size: once
V: TRBV14

CDR3: CASSQEYLAIYEQYF
DNA: TGCGCCAGCAGCCAAGAGTACCTAGCGATCTACGAGCAGTACTTC
D: NA
J: TRBJ2-7
size: NA
V: TRBV4-3